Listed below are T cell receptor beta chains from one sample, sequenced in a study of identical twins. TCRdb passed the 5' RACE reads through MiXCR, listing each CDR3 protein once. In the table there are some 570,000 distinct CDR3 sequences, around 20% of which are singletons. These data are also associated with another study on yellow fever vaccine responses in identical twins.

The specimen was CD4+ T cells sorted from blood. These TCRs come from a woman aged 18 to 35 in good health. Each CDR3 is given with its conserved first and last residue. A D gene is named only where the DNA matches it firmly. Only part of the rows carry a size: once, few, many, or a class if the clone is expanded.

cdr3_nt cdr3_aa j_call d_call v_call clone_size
TGTGCCAGCAGGTTTCCGGGACGGAAAAACTATGGCTACACCTTC CASRFPGRKNYGYTF TRBJ1-2 . TRBV5-6 .
TGCAGTGCCCTCGGGGGCGGGGGCACAGATACGCAGTATTTT CSALGGGGTDTQYF TRBJ2-3 . TRBV20-1 .
TGTGCCAGCTCACCATGGGCAGGGAGGGGAACTGAAGCTTTCTTT CASSPWAGRGTEAFF TRBJ1-1 . TRBV18 .
TGTGCCAGCAGCCCTACGGGAGGGTTGTACGAGCAGTACTTC CASSPTGGLYEQYF TRBJ2-7 TRBD2 TRBV5-6 few
TGTGCCACCAGTGATTCCGGGACTAGCGGGAGTTACGAGCAGTACTTC CATSDSGTSGSYEQYF TRBJ2-7 TRBD2 TRBV24-1 .
TGCAGTGCTCGAAGGACTAGCGGGAGAGGAAATGAGCAGTTCTTC CSARRTSGRGNEQFF TRBJ2-1 TRBD2 TRBV20-1 .
TGCAGTGCGCCGGGCGGGTGGAACACCGGGGAGCTGTTTTTT CSAPGGWNTGELFF TRBJ2-2 . TRBV20-1 many
TGTGCCAGCAGCTTAGTCGGGCTGCATGAGCAGTTCTTC CASSLVGLHEQFF TRBJ2-1 . TRBV7-8 few
TGCAGTGCTAGTTCAGGGGCCGCCAGTCAAGAGACCCAGTACTTC CSASSGAASQETQYF TRBJ2-5 . TRBV20-1 few
TGTGCCAGCAGCGTAAGTGGGGGCTCCTACAATGAGCAGTTCTTC CASSVSGGSYNEQFF TRBJ2-1 . TRBV9 .
TGTGCCAGCAGCTTAACCGGGACAGGGTTCTCTGAAGCTTTCTTT CASSLTGTGFSEAFF TRBJ1-1 TRBD1 TRBV7-2 few
TGTGCCAGCAGCCGACTTAGCGGGGGCCTGGTGGATACGCAGTATTTT CASSRLSGGLVDTQYF TRBJ2-3 TRBD2 TRBV11-2 .
TGCGCCAGCAGCCCATCCATCTCCGCGAACACCGGGGAGCTGTTTTTT CASSPSISANTGELFF TRBJ2-2 . TRBV5-1 few
TGTGCCAGCAGCTTTCACAGGGGTGAAGCTTTCTTT CASSFHRGEAFF TRBJ1-1 TRBD1 TRBV7-6 few
TGTGCCTGCAGCCATCGGACATCGGGTTACACCTTC CACSHRTSGYTF TRBJ1-2 . TRBV7-2 .
TGCAGTGCGAGCGGAAAGAGGGGGGTGGAGACCCAGTACTTC CSASGKRGVETQYF TRBJ2-5 . TRBV20-1 .
TGCGCCAGCAGCCCCTCAACTAGCGGCACCGGGGAGCTGTTTTTT CASSPSTSGTGELFF TRBJ2-2 TRBD2 TRBV5-1 .
TGCAGTGCTAGAGAATCCGTGGGGGTGACTGAAGCTTTCTTT CSARESVGVTEAFF TRBJ1-1 . TRBV20-1 few
TGTGCCTCCTCGGCTAGCGGTTCCTACGAGCAGTACTTC CASSASGSYEQYF TRBJ2-7 TRBD2 TRBV6-1 .
TGTGCCAGCAGTACTCCCGCGGGACTAGCGGACGTCAATGAGCAGTTCTTC CASSTPAGLADVNEQFF TRBJ2-1 TRBD2 TRBV28 .
TGCGCCAGCAGCTTGGGAACAGGGGGCGCAGGGACCCAGTACTTC CASSLGTGGAGTQYF TRBJ2-5 TRBD1 TRBV5-1 .
TGTGCCAGCAGCTTGTCAGAGATCCTTGACAATGAGCAGTTCTTC CASSLSEILDNEQFF TRBJ2-1 . TRBV7-9 .
TGCAGCGTTGAAAGACAGGGTGGGACAGATACGCAGTATTTT CSVERQGGTDTQYF TRBJ2-3 TRBD1 TRBV29-1 .
TGCAGTGCTAGAAGGGCTAGCGGAACAAGCACAGATACGCAGTATTTT CSARRASGTSTDTQYF TRBJ2-3 TRBD2 TRBV20-1 .
TGTGCCAGTAGGACCGACAGGGCCTCCTACAATGAGCAGTTCTTC CASRTDRASYNEQFF TRBJ2-1 TRBD1 TRBV19 few
TGTGCCAGCGGGGGACAAACAGCTAACTATGGCTACACCTTC CASGGQTANYGYTF TRBJ1-2 . TRBV2 .
TGCAGTGCTAGGGGCGGGAGGCCTGACTCTTACGAGCAGTACTTC CSARGGRPDSYEQYF TRBJ2-7 TRBD2 TRBV20-1 few
TGTGCCATCTCTCCCGAGAATGAAAAACTGTTTTTT CAISPENEKLFF TRBJ1-4 . TRBV10-3 .
TGCGCCAGCAGCCCCCCCGGGACAGGGTACACTGAAGCTTTCTTT CASSPPGTGYTEAFF TRBJ1-1 TRBD1 TRBV5-1 few
TGTGCCAGCTCACCAGATCCGGGGAGGAAGGGACTCGGCAAAAACATTCAGTACTTC CASSPDPGRKGLGKNIQYF TRBJ2-4 . TRBV18 .
TGTGCCAGCAGCCAAGGGTCGGGCCTGGAAGGAGGCTACACCTTC CASSQGSGLEGGYTF TRBJ1-2 . TRBV4-2 .
TGTGCCAGCTCACCACCGAAGGGGCTAACATACAATGAGCAGTTCTTC CASSPPKGLTYNEQFF TRBJ2-1 . TRBV18 .
TGTGCCACCAGCAGAAAGGGACAGGGGGCGAAGGATGAAAAACTGTTTTTT CATSRKGQGAKDEKLFF TRBJ1-4 TRBD1 TRBV15 .
TGTGCCAGCAGTGAATATGGGGGCGCGGGGACAGATACGCAGTATTTT CASSEYGGAGTDTQYF TRBJ2-3 . TRBV2 few
TGTGCCAGCAGTTTCACTGCAGATACGCAGTATTTT CASSFTADTQYF TRBJ2-3 . TRBV27 .
TGTGCCAGCAGCCAAGATTCCGGGACAGAAAACATTCAGTACTTC CASSQDSGTENIQYF TRBJ2-4 TRBD1 TRBV3-1 .
TGTGCCAGCAGTGTAGGAGGGGCGGTAGGAACCGGGGAGCTGTTTTTT CASSVGGAVGTGELFF TRBJ2-2 . TRBV2 .
TGTGCCAGCTTGGGCCTAGCTGGTGAGACCCAGTACTTC CASLGLAGETQYF TRBJ2-5 . TRBV6-1 .
TGTGCCAGCAGCCTCTCAACTAGCGTCGGGGAGCTGTTTTTT CASSLSTSVGELFF TRBJ2-2 TRBD2 TRBV27 once
TGTGCCAGCAGTGAGAAGCTAGCGGGGGGGCCCCGTGATACGCAGTATTTT CASSEKLAGGPRDTQYF TRBJ2-3 TRBD2 TRBV2 .
TGTGCCACCAGCAGAGAACCACAGTCCAGCGGTAACATTCAGTACTTC CATSREPQSSGNIQYF TRBJ2-4 . TRBV15 .
TGTGCCAGCAGCATCGACAGGCGAAGACAGGGCTATGGCTACACCTTC CASSIDRRRQGYGYTF TRBJ1-2 TRBD1 TRBV7-2 .
TGTGCCAGCAGCCCGCCCGGGACAGGGGGAGCCGGGGAGCTGTTTTTT CASSPPGTGGAGELFF TRBJ2-2 TRBD1 TRBV7-9 few
TGCGCCAGCACCGGGGGTTACTATAATTCACCCCTCCACTTT CASTGGYYNSPLHF TRBJ1-6 . TRBV4-1 .
TGTGCCAGCAGCCAGCGGCTAGCGGGAGGTTACGAGCAGTACTTC CASSQRLAGGYEQYF TRBJ2-7 TRBD2 TRBV7-2 .
TGTGCCACCGAGATCTCCGGGACAGGGTTCGGGGAGCTGTTTTTT CATEISGTGFGELFF TRBJ2-2 TRBD1 TRBV24-1 .
TGTGCCAGCAGTTTTGGGATGGGATCACCCCTCCACTTT CASSFGMGSPLHF TRBJ1-6 . TRBV12-3/TRBV12-4 .
TGTGCCAGCAGCTTAGGAGGGCAGGGGACATACAATGAGCAGTTCTTC CASSLGGQGTYNEQFF TRBJ2-1 . TRBV11-2 .
TGTGCCAGCAGCCCCGTCGTAAGGTTTGAGACCCAGTACTTC CASSPVVRFETQYF TRBJ2-5 . TRBV7-8 .
TGCAGCGTTTGGCCGTCGAACACCGGGGAGCTGTTTTTT CSVWPSNTGELFF TRBJ2-2 . TRBV29-1 many